Given below is one TCR beta chain in context. This entry belongs to a study of T cells in Graves' hyperthyroidism and ophthalmopathy. TCR beta CDR3 sequences were amplified from RNA transcripts. Researchers ran a first-round RT-PCR on the TCR CDR3 using the HTBI primer set. From the multiplex PCR reads, TCRdb called clonotypes with MiXCR, one entry per CDR3 protein. Here the sample spans more than 350,000 distinct CDR3 sequences, 17% being singletons. The CDR3 covers 15 residues. Germline lookup yields CDR1 SEHNR and CDR2 FQNEAQ (reference sequence). The V end was cut by 8 bases, the J end by 0 bases, with 16 bases between. Uncontrolled infections, other autoimmune diseases, pregnancy or lactation led to exclusion of patients. Clinical symptoms, serum thyroxine, TRAb, thyroid ultrasound and orbital computed tomography established diagnosis. When hyperthyroidism was first diagnosed, the blood sample was taken, preceding any ophthalmopathy symptoms.

This chain uses TRBV7-9 with TRBJ1-2, with unresolved D. This TCR was sampled from a woman younger than 45 with Graves' hyperthyroidism that later progressed to Graves' ophthalmopathy. The sequenced sample was blood. This CDR3 is CASQRREATNYGYTF. The CDR3 DNA reads as TGTGCCAGCCAGCGTCGGGAGGCAACTAACTATGGCTACACCTTC.